These 21 T cell receptor beta chains originate from one sample sequenced in a study of T cell clonotyping in hematopoietic cell transplantation. Repertoires were generated with immunoSEQ multiplex PCR, while TCRdb's copy carries only in-frame clones and drops some. The table has 8,900 or so clones, approximately 84% seen once. Time point denoted: recipient sample about 28 days before transplant, after cytoreduction. Sequenced material: peripheral blood mononuclear cells, taken before stem cell transplant. All receptors come from a woman in her sixties or seventies with acute myeloid leukemia. Some clones in this sample may be carry-over from other donors' samples.

There are a few counts of this clone. This chain links TRBV7-2 with TRBJ2-1; TRBD2 matches 8 bases. The germline V gene has CDR1 SGHTA and CDR2 FQGNSA. With 7 bases clipped from V and 5 bases from J, the junction kept 7 bases outside the gene matches. The CDR3 sequence is 14 residues long. The CDR3 is CASNRGGTHNEQFF. The CDR3 coding sequence is TGTGCCAGCAACCGCGGGGGGACCCACAATGAGCAGTTCTTC.

V and J are TRBV16 and TRBJ1-2; no definite D call. The length of the CDR3 is 14 residues. Trimming pared 0 bases from V and 0 bases from J, leaving 5 bases between. Germline assignment: CDR1 KGHSY and CDR2 FQNENV. DNA of the CDR3: TGTGCCAGCAGCCAATCGGCGACTAACTATGGCTACACCTTC. Its protein is CASSQSATNYGYTF.

J is TRBJ2-3 and V is TRBV10-2; 15 bases agree with TRBD2. Per the germline V gene, CDR1 is WSHSY and CDR2 is SAAADI. This CDR3 contains 16 residues. V shed 2 bases, J shed 6 bases, and the junction held 3 bases outside the gene matches. The CDR3 sequence: CASSEGTSGRRDTQYF. The CDR3 nucleotides are TGCGCCAGCAGTGAGGGGACTAGCGGGAGGAGGGATACGCAGTATTTT.

In DNA, the CDR3 is TGTGCCAGCAGTACAACCGGGACAACTAATGAAAAACTGTTTTTT. Translation gives CASSTTGTTNEKLFF. The rearrangement links TRBV27 to TRBJ1-4; no clear D. CDR1 MNHEY and CDR2 SMNVEV come from the germline V gene (reference sequence). CDR3 length: 15 amino acids. The V end lost 5 bases, the J end lost 0 bases, and 10 bases lay between the germline ends.

This sequence joins TRBV11-3 and TRBJ2-5; 7 nucleotides match TRBD1. The length of the CDR3 is 14 residues. Germline assignment: CDR1 SGHNT and CDR2 YENEEA. Trimming at V came to 5 bases and at J to 1 base, leaving 4 bases not matched to a gene. CDR3 bases: TGTGCCAGCAGCCCCCGGGACAGCCAAGAGACCCAGTACTTC. It is translated as CASSPRDSQETQYF.

CDR3 in amino acids: CASSYGGDTEAFF. The DNA for the CDR3 is TGTGCCAGCAGTTACGGAGGGGACACTGAAGCTTTCTTT. The chain combines TRBV6-5 with TRBJ1-1; a possible D gene is TRBD1 (5 bases). Germline loops: CDR1 MNHEY, CDR2 SVGAGI. V was trimmed by 2 bases and J by 3 bases, leaving 7 bases between them. This CDR3 has 13 residues.

The table lists this clone with a few counts. The chain uses TRBV2 and TRBJ1-1, with TRBD1 identical over 8 bases. Per germline, CDR1 SNHLY and CDR2 FYNNEI. The CDR3 sequence is 10 residues long. V dropped 6 bases and J dropped 11; count of bases not matched to a gene: 2. CDR3 DNA: TGTGCCAGCAGGGACAGGGAGGCTTTCTTT. This gives the protein CASRDREAFF.

V is TRBV11-2 and J is TRBJ2-1, with TRBD1 identical over 9 bases. The CDR3 has 16 amino acids. Trimming cost V 4 bases and J 7 bases; bases outside gene matches: 11. Germline CDR1 is SGHAT and CDR2 is FQNNGV. CDR3 protein: CASSSTGTGRPNEQFF. The CDR3 nucleotides are TGTGCCAGCAGCTCAACCGGGACAGGGAGGCCTAATGAGCAGTTCTTC.

The chain couples TRBV23-1 to TRBJ2-3; unclear D gene. TRBV23-1 is noted as an ORF with a role that remains uncertain. This CDR3 has 16 residues. V was cut by 2 bases and J by 2 bases, with 14 bases left in between. The CDR3 protein is CASSQAWEFITDTQYF. CDR3 DNA: TGCGCCAGCAGTCAAGCTTGGGAATTCATCACAGATACGCAGTATTTT.

CDR3 in amino acids: CSVETGLANTGELFF. The CDR3 DNA sequence: TGCAGCGTAGAGACAGGCCTCGCGAACACCGGGGAGCTGTTTTTT. The chain joins TRBV29-1 to TRBJ2-2; the D gene is possibly TRBD1 (6 bases). This CDR3 contains 15 residues. Trimming pared 6 bases from V and 0 bases from J, leaving 14 bases between. Looked up from germline, CDR1 is SQVTM and CDR2 is ANQGSEA.

The rearrangement uses TRBV23-1 and TRBJ2-1; 7 bases agree with TRBD1. TRBV23-1 is an ORF, with its function uncertain. J was trimmed by 10 bases and V by 2 bases; bases with no gene match: 8. The CDR3 runs 14 residues. CDR3 DNA: TGCGCCAGCAGTCAAGTTTATTCGGGACAGGAGCAGTTCTTC. Amino acid sequence: CASSQVYSGQEQFF.

The sample holds one count of this clone. The chain is built from TRBV11-3 and TRBJ1-2, with D possibly TRBD1 on 6 matching bases. CDR1 and CDR2 from the germline V gene are SGHNT and YENEEA. The CDR3 spans 14 residues. The V and J ends lost 11 bases and 7 bases respectively, with 23 bases between them. The chain's CDR3 is CAGDDHRVEFGYTF. The CDR3 coding sequence is TGTGCCGGTGATGATCACAGGGTTGAGTTTGGCTACACCTTC.

The chain has TRBV28 and TRBJ2-5; D not resolved. The V and J ends lost 6 bases and 1 base respectively, with 12 bases between them. Germline V lookup: CDR1 MDHEN, CDR2 SYDVKM. The CDR3 spans 14 residues. In DNA, the CDR3 is TGTGCCAGCAGGTTACCGGGCCGCCAAGAGACCCAGTACTTC. This encodes CASRLPGRQETQYF.

This chain links TRBV19 with TRBJ2-2; TRBD1 agrees at 10 bases. Trimming at V came to 1 base and at J to 4 bases, leaving 9 bases not matched to a gene. CDR3 length: 18 residues. Germline V gives CDR1 LNHDA, CDR2 SQIVND (reference sequence). CDR3 region: CASSIGSRTGGITGELFF. CDR3 in DNA: TGTGCCAGTAGTATAGGATCGCGGACAGGGGGTATCACCGGGGAGCTGTTTTTT.

Here the CDR3 reads CAWRGKGMGYGYTF. The CDR3 nucleotides read TGTGCCTGGAGAGGGAAGGGGATGGGCTATGGCTACACCTTC. The chain employs TRBV30 and TRBJ1-2; maybe TRBD1 (5 bases). The CDR3 is made up of 14 amino acids. From germline, CDR1 is GTSNPN and CDR2 SVGIG (reference sequence). V was clipped by 3 bases and J by 4 bases, with 15 bases between them.

This clone was counted a few times. The V call is TRBV2, the J call TRBJ1-5; 8 bases line up with TRBD1. Germline CDR1 and CDR2: SNHLY and FYNNEI. The CDR3 consists of 15 residues. V was pared by 3 bases and J by 2 bases, with 3 bases of the junction left unmatched. The CDR3 nucleotides are TGTGCCAGCAGTGACAGGGGGCTTCGCAATCAGCCCCAGCATTTT. Its translation: CASSDRGLRNQPQHF.

The chain uses TRBV7-9 and TRBJ1-1; D is unresolved. V dropped 2 bases and J dropped 4 bases, with 8 bases sitting between them. This CDR3 has 13 amino acids. Germline loops: CDR1 SEHNR, CDR2 FQNEAQ (reference sequence). The CDR3 region is CASSLLGSTEAFF. As DNA, the CDR3 is TGTGCCAGCAGCTTATTGGGAAGCACTGAAGCTTTCTTT.

The V gene is TRBV6-6, the J gene TRBJ1-5; TRBD1 matches 7 bases. V trimming: 2 bases; J trimming: 9 bases; junction bases outside the gene matches: 4. This CDR3 spans 13 amino acids. CDR1 MNHNY and CDR2 SVGAGI come from the germline V gene (reference sequence). CDR3 in amino acids: CASSYDRERPQHF. CDR3 in DNA: TGTGCCAGCAGTTACGACAGGGAAAGGCCCCAGCATTTT.

V is TRBV2 and J is TRBJ2-1; no firm D call. The germline CDR1 and CDR2 sequences are SNHLY and FYNNEI. This CDR3 has 11 residues. V dropped 8 bases and J dropped 10 bases, with 12 bases sitting between them. The CDR3 sequence: CASRTILEQFF. CDR3 in DNA: TGTGCCAGCCGCACAATTCTCGAGCAGTTCTTC.

The chain is built from TRBV29-1 and TRBJ1-2; TRBD1 is a possible D gene (6 bases). Germline V gene lookup returns CDR1 SQVTM and CDR2 ANQGSEA. Trimming shortened V by 0 bases and J by 8 bases, and 16 bases separated the two germline ends. The CDR3 is 14 amino acids. The CDR3 region is CSVEDLGDIPGYTF. DNA of the CDR3: TGCAGCGTTGAAGATCTCGGGGACATCCCCGGCTACACCTTC.

V gene TRBV19 combines with J gene TRBJ1-5; unclear D gene. The V gene lost 0 bases and the J gene lost 9 bases, with 9 bases spanning the gap. The CDR3 length is 13 residues. Germline CDR1 LNHDA, CDR2 SQIVND (reference sequence). CDR3 residues: CASSIDLMWPQHF. CDR3 in DNA: TGTGCCAGTAGTATAGATCTTATGTGGCCCCAGCATTTT.